This T cell receptor beta chain was captured by sequencing in a study of T cells in Graves' hyperthyroidism and ophthalmopathy. J lost 5 bases, V lost 1 base, and 10 bases had no gene match. This CDR3 has 16 amino acids. Germline V lookup: CDR1 MNHNS, CDR2 SASEGT. Researchers took RNA transcripts and amplified the TCR beta CDR3 regions from them. The TCR CDR3 was amplified in a first-round RT-PCR using the HTBI primer set. A single record per CDR3 protein comes from TCRdb applying MiXCR to the multiplex PCR reads. The data hold some 370,000 distinct CDR3 sequences, with roughly a sixth observed a single time. This clonotype was observed many times.

The rearrangement uses TRBV6-1 and TRBJ1-1, with 7 nucleotides matching TRBD1. Sequencing used blood. The clonotype comes from a woman under 40 with Graves' hyperthyroidism that later progressed to Graves' ophthalmopathy. Here the CDR3 reads CASSEEIQGSGTEAFF. CDR3 DNA sequence: TGTGCCAGCAGTGAAGAGATACAGGGGAGTGGAACTGAAGCTTTCTTT.